The clone carrying this TCR beta chain was picked up one time. Its specificity is not known. Relative to the germline gene, one junction end is altered; a read error may explain this. These data are taken from a study of immune evolution from preneoplasia to lung adenocarcinoma. Findings and limits, study-wide: Top clone share appeared to fall from AAH through AIS, MIA, adenocarcinoma. Compared with EGFR-mutant or double wild-type lesions, KRAS-mutant nodules were more clonal. Normal lung had highest clonality; later lesions appeared denser, more diverse.

Some clones are missing from TCRdb's copy, which holds only in-frame ones; the method was immunoSEQ multiplex PCR. Of fewer than 14,000 clones listed, less than 85% are singletons. Germline V gene lookup returns CDR1 LNHDA and CDR2 SQIVND (reference sequence). The CDR3 extends over 13 amino acids. The chain employs TRBV19 and TRBJ1-1; D is unclear. The TCR was taken from a person between 70 and 80 years old with lung adenocarcinoma. The material sequenced was FFPE minimally invasive lung adenocarcinoma tissue. CDR3: CASSIIGETEAFF. For the CDR3, the DNA is TGTGCCAGTAGTATTATCGGGGAAACTGAAGCTTTTTTT.